The sequence of this TCR beta chain was determined in a study of regulatory T cells in long-lasting Graves disease. The CDR3 runs to 13 residues. Looked up from germline, CDR1 is SGHDT and CDR2 is YYEEEE. Trimming pared 4 bases from V and 6 bases from J, leaving 13 bases between. Noted time point: newly diagnosed GD, antithyroid drugs for less than 3 months. The TCR library used RNA extracted from PBMCs. Details on this clonotype: Its cognate antigen is unknown.

Sequencing libraries for TCR beta were prepared with iRepertoire HTBI primers and Arm-PCR of CDR3 regions. Using its own MiXCR run on the multiplex PCR reads, TCRdb lists one record per CDR3 protein. There are 450,000 to 600,000 distinct CDR3 sequences in the sample; 15% to 20% occur only once, and over 9% lies in the top ten. General observations from the study: Compared with new cases, persistent Graves' patients showed reduced TCR diversity.

This same sample was also taken into another study, of T cells in Graves' hyperthyroidism and ophthalmopathy.

The material sequenced was peripheral blood mononuclear cells (PBMCs), taken at new diagnosis, from a patient treated with antithyroid drugs. The chain is built from TRBV5-6 and TRBJ1-2; D remains ambiguous. The sequence derives from a man aged 35-49 years with Graves disease. The CDR3 is CASSEPGIDGYTF. As DNA, the CDR3 is TGTGCCAGCAGCGAACCGGGGATTGATGGCTACACCTTC.